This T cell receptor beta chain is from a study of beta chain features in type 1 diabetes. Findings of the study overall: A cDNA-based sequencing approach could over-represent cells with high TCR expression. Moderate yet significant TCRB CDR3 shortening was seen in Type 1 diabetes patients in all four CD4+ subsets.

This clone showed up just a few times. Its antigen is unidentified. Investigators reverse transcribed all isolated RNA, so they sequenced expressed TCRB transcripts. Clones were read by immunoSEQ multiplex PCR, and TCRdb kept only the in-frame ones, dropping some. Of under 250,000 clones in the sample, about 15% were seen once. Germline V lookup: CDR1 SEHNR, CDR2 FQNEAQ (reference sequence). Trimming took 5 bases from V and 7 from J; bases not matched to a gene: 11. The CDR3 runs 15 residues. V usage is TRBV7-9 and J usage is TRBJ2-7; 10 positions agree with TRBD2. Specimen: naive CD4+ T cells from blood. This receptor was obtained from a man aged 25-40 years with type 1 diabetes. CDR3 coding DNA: TGTGCCAGCAGCGCTGGGGCTAGCGGGAGTGGTGAGCAGTACTTC. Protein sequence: CASSAGASGSGEQYF.